This T cell receptor beta chain was obtained from a study of blood T cells in healthy people across ages. Germline CDR1 and CDR2: MDHEN and SYDVKM. The CDR3 sequence is 14 residues long. The second PCR ran roughly 6 to 11 cycles with a sample-barcoded 5' primer and J-beta primers. TCRdb processed the 5' RACE reads anew with MiXCR; each CDR3 protein has one entry. The sample includes 1.5 million to 2 million distinct CDR3 sequences, almost 35% seen only once; the top ten take around 11%. Healthy Russian Caucasian donors spanned ages roughly 6 to 100 years. The amount of total RNA extracted per sample was at least 5 micrograms.

The gene calls are TRBV28 and TRBJ2-4; a possible D gene is TRBD2 (5 bases). With the DNA end fitting TRBJ2-7 better, the J assignment may be wrong. Material: blood. This TCR came from a woman aged 25 to 45 in good health. The CDR3 DNA is TGTGCCAGCAGTCCCTCGGGGTTCCTCTACGAGCAGTACTTC. Its protein is CASSPSGFLYEQYF.